One and the same sample provided the 14 T cell receptor beta chains below, sequenced in a study of technical replicates of blood from a handful of donors (TCRdb year 2017). The method was the immunoSEQ multiplex PCR assay. Drawn from immuneACCESS, this table holds only the in-frame rearrangements with V and J called that TCRdb kept. Clones are partly lost; checked studies trace under half to an unresolved V gene and leave the rest unexplained. The sample table lists 55,000 to 70,000 clones, about 90% of them with a count of one. Roughly 5% of the sample goes to the ten largest clones. Input material: PBMCs. The receptor set was obtained from a human donor in good health. Some clones in this sample may be carry-over from other donors' samples.

This rearrangement joins TRBV9 to TRBJ1-6; D is perhaps TRBD1 (5 bases). The CDR3 is 16 residues long. CDR1 and CDR2 (germline): SGDLS, YYNGEE. Trimming removed 2 bases at V and 3 bases at J, with 12 bases between. The CDR3 DNA is TGTGCCAGCAGCGTGGGGGGGTCGAACTATAATTCACCCCTCCACTTT. This gives the protein CASSVGGSNYNSPLHF.

This clone appeared once. The CDR3 spells CASSQGTANTGELFF. The CDR3 nucleotides read TGTGCCAGCAGCCAAGGGACAGCGAACACCGGGGAGCTGTTTTTT. This chain links TRBV5-4 with TRBJ2-2, with 7 bases identical to TRBD1. The junction had 3 bases not matched to a gene; V was cut back by 4 bases and J by 0 bases. The CDR3 has 15 amino acids. Germline CDR1 and CDR2: SGHNT and YYREEE (reference sequence).

This clone was detected only once. The chain couples TRBV10-3 to TRBJ2-7; tentatively, D is TRBD2 (6 bases). The ends were cut back, 11 bases at V and 1 base at J, with 12 bases in the middle. CDR1 and CDR2 from the germline V gene are ENHRY and SYGVKD. The CDR3 is 12 residues long. CDR3 sequence reads: CAGGSRSYEQYF. In DNA form, the CDR3 reads TGTGCCGGAGGGTCCCGATCCTACGAGCAGTACTTC.

The CDR3 DNA reads TGTGCCAGCACCCTATTGCGTGCGGGGCCCCTCTATGGCTACACCTTC. It codes for CASTLLRAGPLYGYTF. V and J are TRBV27 and TRBJ1-2; TRBD1 is a possible D gene (5 bases). V lost 7 bases to trimming and J lost 4 bases, with 22 bases between them. CDR3 length: 16 amino acids. CDR1 and CDR2 from the germline V gene are MNHEY and SMNVEV (reference sequence).

The V call is TRBV11-3, the J call TRBJ1-3, with a weak D call TRBD1 (5 bases). The V and J ends lost 5 bases and 3 bases respectively, with 11 bases between them. CDR3 length: 14 residues. Germline V lookup: CDR1 SGHNT, CDR2 YENEEA. The CDR3 DNA reads TGTGCCAGCAGCCTGGGGGGAATTGGAAACACCATATATTTT. Its protein is CASSLGGIGNTIYF.

The rearrangement links TRBV27 to TRBJ2-5, with 11 bases aligning to TRBD2. Germline V lookup: CDR1 MNHEY, CDR2 SMNVEV (reference sequence). There are 15 residues in the CDR3. V gave up 3 bases and J gave up 4 bases; unmatched junction bases: 4. CDR3 bases: TGTGCCAGCAGTTTTAGACTAGCGGGAAGAGAGACCCAGTACTTC. This encodes CASSFRLAGRETQYF.

This rearrangement joins TRBV4-2 to TRBJ2-5, with 15 bases matching TRBD2. The CDR3 covers 18 residues. Germline V lookup: CDR1 LGHNA, CDR2 YNFKEQ. The ends lost 1 base at V and 5 bases at J; junction bases unmatched: 8. This CDR3 reads CASSQGGLAGGGGETQYF. The CDR3 coding sequence is TGTGCCAGCAGCCAAGGCGGACTAGCGGGAGGGGGAGGGGAGACCCAGTACTTC.

This sequence joins TRBV9 and TRBJ2-3; D possibly corresponds to TRBD2 (6 bases). The V end was cut by 4 bases, the J end by 6 bases, with 6 bases between. CDR1 and CDR2 from the germline V gene are SGDLS and YYNGEE. CDR3 size: 11 residues. CDR3 nucleotides: TGTGCCAGCAGCCGGGGGGATACGCAGTATTTT. This gives the protein CASSRGDTQYF.

This clone is a singleton in its sample. This rearrangement joins TRBV7-8 to TRBJ2-5; D may be TRBD2 (6 bases). Germline loops: CDR1 SGHVS, CDR2 FQNEAQ. The CDR3 contains 16 residues. The ends were cut back, 1 base at V and 2 bases at J, with 14 bases in the middle. The CDR3 sequence: CASSLGVWAGQETQYF. DNA of the CDR3: TGTGCCAGCAGCTTAGGGGTGTGGGCGGGGCAAGAGACCCAGTACTTC.

The chain employs TRBV11-3 and TRBJ2-7, with 7 nucleotides matching TRBD2. The trim removed 4 bases at V and 3 bases at J, leaving 0 bases unmatched. The CDR3 extends over 12 amino acids. The germline V gene has CDR1 SGHNT and CDR2 YENEEA. CDR3 region: CASSSGGYEQYF. CDR3 DNA sequence: TGTGCCAGCAGCTCGGGGGGCTACGAGCAGTACTTC.

The CDR3 sequence is CASSRTGQNTEAFF. As DNA, the CDR3 is TGCGCCAGCAGCAGGACAGGTCAGAACACTGAAGCTTTCTTT. The V call is TRBV10-2, the J call TRBJ1-1; 7 nucleotides match TRBD1. The junction had 5 bases not matched to a gene; V was cut back by 6 bases and J by 1 base. The CDR3 is 14 residues long. Germline V lookup: CDR1 WSHSY, CDR2 SAAADI.

Written as DNA, the CDR3 is TGTGCCATCAGTGACCCAGGTCGGGGGTGGGAGACCCAGTACTTC. Its protein product is CAISDPGRGWETQYF. J is TRBJ2-5 and V is TRBV10-3; D possibly corresponds to TRBD2 (6 bases). The CDR3 contains 15 residues. Germline loops: CDR1 ENHRY, CDR2 SYGVKD. Trimming removed 3 bases from V and 5 bases from J, with 16 bases in between.

This chain uses TRBV4-3 with TRBJ2-3; possible D gene TRBD2, 6 bases. In germline, CDR1 is LGHNA, CDR2 YSLEER. The CDR3 runs 14 residues. V was pared by 4 bases and J by 1 base, with 9 bases between. CDR3 coding DNA: TGCGCCAGCAGCCCGGGACTGCGCACAGATACGCAGTATTTT. Its translation: CASSPGLRTDTQYF.

V and J are TRBV15 and TRBJ2-7; weak D call: TRBD1 (6 bases). The germline V and J ends were trimmed by 0 bases and 5 bases, with 8 bases remaining between them. The CDR3 is 13 residues long. Germline CDR1 is LNHNV and CDR2 is YYDKDF (reference sequence). CDR3 nucleotides: TGTGCCACCAGCAGAGACCCAGGGGACGAGCAGTACTTC. Protein product: CATSRDPGDEQYF.